Many counts were recorded for the clone carrying this T cell receptor (beta chain). Its antigen remains unknown. The sample's time point: persistent/refractory GD, antithyroid drugs over 5 years with positive TRAb. Extracted PBMC RNA gave rise to the TCR library. Per American Thyroid Association guidelines, Graves' disease was diagnosed. Both iRepertoire HTBI primers and Arm-PCR of CDR3 regions were used to build the TCR beta libraries. MiXCR, applied by TCRdb to the multiplex PCR reads, yields one record per CDR3 protein. Of 390,000 or so distinct CDR3 sequences in the sample, roughly 20% were seen once. This record belongs to a study of regulatory T cells in long-lasting Graves disease. Whole-study context: To qualify as persistent, Graves' disease required over 5 years of antithyroid drugs with positive TSH receptor antibodies. Study outcomes and limitations: The analysis examined peripheral blood only and excluded thyroid tissue. Persistent patients shared 2,500 to 3,000 public clonotypes among themselves. Newly diagnosed patients shared fewer, at about a thousand.

The CDR3 loop spans 13 amino acids. With 9 bases removed from V and 5 bases from J, the gap between germline ends came to 16 bases. Germline-derived CDR1 and CDR2 are ENHRY and SYGVKD. Sequenced material: peripheral blood mononuclear cells (PBMCs), taken when the disease was refractory, from a patient treated with antithyroid drugs. The chain uses TRBV10-3 and TRBJ2-5; D call uncertain. The receptor comes from a woman in her thirties or forties with Graves disease. This CDR3 reads CAISSRRQETQYF. As DNA, the CDR3 is TGTGCCATTTCTTCCCGTCGTCAGGAGACCCAGTACTTC.